The source of this TCR beta chain is a study of T-cell memory formation after mild COVID-19. Germline CDR1 reads DFQATT; CDR2 reads SNEGSKA (reference sequence). This CDR3 has 16 amino acids. Trimming shortened V by 6 bases and J by 5 bases, and 23 bases separated the two germline ends. 5'RACE primed from the constant segment yielded TCR alpha and TCR beta cDNA libraries bearing sample barcodes and UMIs. TCRdb re-called the 5' RACE reads through MiXCR, storing one row per CDR3 protein. The sample records 400,000 or so distinct CDR3 sequences, 20% being singletons. This clonotype occurred a few times. The chain carries TRBV20-1 and TRBJ2-1, with D possibly TRBD1 on 5 matching bases. The sample taken for sequencing was PBMCs or a T cell subset sorted from them (not recorded which). The source is an adult woman who had mild COVID-19 (a few samples of this study predate the infection). Cell type and time point are not known. CDR3 sequence: CSAGNLAGKGNNEQFF. CDR3 nucleotide sequence: TGCAGTGCCGGAAATTTGGCAGGGAAAGGAAACAATGAGCAGTTCTTC.